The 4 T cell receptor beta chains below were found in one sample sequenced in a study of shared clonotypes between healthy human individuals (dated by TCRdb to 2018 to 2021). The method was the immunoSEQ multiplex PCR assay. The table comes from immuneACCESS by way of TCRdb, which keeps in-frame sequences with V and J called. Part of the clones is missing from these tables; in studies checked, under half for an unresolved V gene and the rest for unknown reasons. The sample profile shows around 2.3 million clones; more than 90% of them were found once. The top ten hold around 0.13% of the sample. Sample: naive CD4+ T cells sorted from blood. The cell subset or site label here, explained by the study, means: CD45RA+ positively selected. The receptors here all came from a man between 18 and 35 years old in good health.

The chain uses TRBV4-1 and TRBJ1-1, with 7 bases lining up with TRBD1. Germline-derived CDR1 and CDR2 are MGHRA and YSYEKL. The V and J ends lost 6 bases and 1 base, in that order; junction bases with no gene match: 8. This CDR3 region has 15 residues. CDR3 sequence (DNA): TGCGCCAGCAGATATCCGGGACAGCAGAACACTGAAGCTTTCTTT. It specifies CASRYPGQQNTEAFF.

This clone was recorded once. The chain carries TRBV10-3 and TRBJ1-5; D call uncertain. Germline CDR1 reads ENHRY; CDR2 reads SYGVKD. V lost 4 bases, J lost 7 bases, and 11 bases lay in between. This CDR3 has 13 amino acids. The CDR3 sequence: CAISVDGGQPQHF. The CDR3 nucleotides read TGTGCCATCAGTGTTGACGGAGGCCAGCCCCAGCATTTT.

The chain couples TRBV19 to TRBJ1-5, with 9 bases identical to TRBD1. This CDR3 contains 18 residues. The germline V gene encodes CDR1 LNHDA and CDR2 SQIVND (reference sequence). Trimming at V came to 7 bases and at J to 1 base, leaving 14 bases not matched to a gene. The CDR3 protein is CASTDGGQGLKSNQPQHF. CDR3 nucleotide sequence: TGTGCCAGTACCGATGGGGGACAGGGCCTAAAAAGCAATCAGCCCCAGCATTTT. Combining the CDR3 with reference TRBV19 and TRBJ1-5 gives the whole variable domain DGGITQSPKYLFRKEGQNVTLSCEQNLNHDAMYWYRQDPGQGLRLIYYSQIVNDFQKGDIAEGYSVSREKKESFPLTVTSAQKNPTAFYLCASTDGGQGLKSNQPQHFGDGTRLSIL.

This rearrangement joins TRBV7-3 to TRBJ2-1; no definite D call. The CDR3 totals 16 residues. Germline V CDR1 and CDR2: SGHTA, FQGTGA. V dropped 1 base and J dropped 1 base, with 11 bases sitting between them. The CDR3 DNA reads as TGTGCCAGCAGCTTAAGGCCAGCAACATCCTACAATGAGCAGTTCTTC. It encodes CASSLRPATSYNEQFF.